This T cell receptor beta chain was sequenced during a study of cytomegalovirus exposure and HLA in healthy donors. The study, taken as a whole, reports: Cytomegalovirus association was listed for approximately 160 TCR beta chains. In a later analysis, V- and J-gene trimming of beta chains associated with a DCLRE1C missense variant, replicated independently. Presence/absence analyses rested on an assumption that sequencing depth was roughly uniform across donors.

The study ran its PCR with 60 Vbeta and 13 Jbeta primers. The assay was immunoSEQ multiplex PCR, and TCRdb's table has in-frame clones only and misses some. The top ten clones hold about 1.3% of a sample with about 160,000 clones, around four fifths of them seen once. About this clone itself: Its antigen is not identified.

The V gene's germline CDR1 is SGDLS and CDR2 YYNGEE. Trimming stripped 0 bases from V and 2 bases from J, with 9 bases between. The CDR3 has 15 residues. Donors sampled were nominally healthy, though unrecorded immune exposures were likely. The source material was PBMCs. The chain has TRBV9 and TRBJ1-3; the D gene is possibly TRBD1 (6 bases). The TCR sequence derives from a woman aged 25 to 39 in good health and CMV-seronegative. The CDR3 nucleotides read TGTGCCAGCAGCGTAGCTGCAGGGGCTGGAAACACCATATATTTT. Translated, it gives CASSVAAGAGNTIYF.